This is a list of T cell receptor beta chains from one sample in a study of response to subunit inactivated influenza vaccine. Each CDR3 protein is one row after TCRdb ran MiXCR on the RT-PCR reads. The top ten hold 8% to 13% of the sample, which has about 570,000 distinct CDR3 sequences, about 11% seen once. These data were also filed under a second study, of T cells expressing NK-cell markers.

Source: PBMCs from blood, taken on the day of vaccination. The receptors here all came from a man aged 45-65 years who received an inactivated influenza vaccine. CDR3s leave out the opening cysteine and the closing phenylalanine or tryptophan. Each record gives: V gene, J gene, CDR3 protein.

V: TRBV6-1
J: TRBJ2-7
CDR3: ASRGQETYEQY

V: TRBV5-8
J: TRBJ1-5
CDR3: ASSLSGSHRH

V: TRBV20-1
J: TRBJ1-1
CDR3: SARDLRGAATEAF

V: TRBV7-3
J: TRBJ2-5
CDR3: ASSLNAVETQY

V: TRBV7-9
J: TRBJ2-6
CDR3: ASSLGGFVLT

V: TRBV20-1
J: TRBJ2-7
CDR3: SARDRQGGVKQY

V: TRBV7-2
J: TRBJ2-4
CDR3: ASSRLGGTGIQY

V: TRBV18
J: TRBJ2-7
CDR3: ASSPPMAGGPHEQY

V: TRBV28
J: TRBJ1-2
CDR3: ASRRPRGHYT

V: TRBV10-3
J: TRBJ2-2
CDR3: AISESVGLGSTGELF

V: TRBV11-2
J: TRBJ2-3
CDR3: ASSLGAQRTTDTQY

V: TRBV20-1
J: TRBJ2-7
CDR3: SARDGDFYEQY

V: TRBV20-1
J: TRBJ2-3
CDR3: SALTGRATDTQY

V: TRBV2
J: TRBJ2-2
CDR3: ASSEALSGGTGELF

V: TRBV27
J: TRBJ1-1
CDR3: ASSPDSRLSKANTEAF

V: TRBV4-1
J: TRBJ1-1
CDR3: ASSRKDLTEAF

V: TRBV4-3
J: TRBJ2-5
CDR3: ASSQDSKGRGVTQY

V: TRBV4-2
J: TRBJ1-5
CDR3: ASSQDPNSNQPQH

V: TRBV4-3
J: TRBJ2-1
CDR3: ASSQDFVWTSGNYEQF

V: TRBV5-1
J: TRBJ2-2
CDR3: ASSLWWDRGSGELF

V: TRBV18
J: TRBJ2-7
CDR3: ASSSGTDSSYEQY

V: TRBV4-3
J: TRBJ2-4
CDR3: ASSQVGGNIQY

V: TRBV10-3
J: TRBJ2-5
CDR3: AISPTSGRRETQY

V: TRBV5-6
J: TRBJ2-1
CDR3: ASSFGYPRDSNEQF

V: TRBV19
J: TRBJ2-2
CDR3: ASSLGVVAGELF

V: TRBV5-1
J: TRBJ2-5
CDR3: ASSRGVRQGQETQY

V: TRBV7-2
J: TRBJ2-3
CDR3: ASSLDRAADTQY

V: TRBV11-2
J: TRBJ2-1
CDR3: ASIGGRSLRLSSYNEQF

V: TRBV7-2
J: TRBJ2-5
CDR3: ASSLGGGLEKTQY

V: TRBV28
J: TRBJ1-1
CDR3: ASSLGSAMNTEAF

V: TRBV12-3/TRBV12-4
J: TRBJ1-1
CDR3: ASTPGHIITEAF

V: TRBV12-3/TRBV12-4
J: TRBJ2-7
CDR3: ASSLPRTGGVYEQY

V: TRBV6-2/TRBV6-3
J: TRBJ2-1
CDR3: ASSWLSGTSSDEQF

V: TRBV7-6
J: TRBJ1-1
CDR3: ASSPLTGGEGNTEAF

V: TRBV4-1
J: TRBJ1-1
CDR3: ASSQEYVGSEAF

V: TRBV5-1
J: TRBJ2-1
CDR3: ASSPGGLFYEQF

V: TRBV5-1
J: TRBJ2-1
CDR3: ASTQRGVLYNEQF

V: TRBV12-3/TRBV12-4
J: TRBJ2-3
CDR3: ASSRTGGHTDTQY

V: TRBV7-2
J: TRBJ1-5
CDR3: ASSLRGQGDFQPQH

V: TRBV20-1
J: TRBJ1-1
CDR3: SALTGMWVLTEAF

V: TRBV12-3/TRBV12-4
J: TRBJ1-1
CDR3: ASSLDRKNTEAF

V: TRBV12-3/TRBV12-4
J: TRBJ1-1
CDR3: ASSLLGYTEAF

V: TRBV28
J: TRBJ2-7
CDR3: ASSLGLAEAYEQY

V: TRBV4-3
J: TRBJ2-7
CDR3: ASSQEWLAGVPNFSYEQY

V: TRBV29-1
J: TRBJ2-1
CDR3: SVDDEGPSSYNEQF

V: TRBV12-3/TRBV12-4
J: TRBJ2-1
CDR3: ASSLARTGLRYNEQF

V: TRBV6-5
J: TRBJ2-2
CDR3: ASSYSPGTGELF

V: TRBV15
J: TRBJ1-5
CDR3: ATSRRDRGPNQPQH

V: TRBV7-6
J: TRBJ2-5
CDR3: ASSMEPGQGQTQY

V: TRBV5-1
J: TRBJ1-4
CDR3: ASSFDSINEKLF

V: TRBV27
J: TRBJ2-3
CDR3: ASSPWDRVPTDTQY

V: TRBV28
J: TRBJ1-2
CDR3: ASRWGYGYT

V: TRBV4-3
J: TRBJ2-2
CDR3: ASRRSGSTGELF

V: TRBV12-3/TRBV12-4
J: TRBJ2-4
CDR3: ASSSGDIQY

V: TRBV20-1
J: TRBJ1-4
CDR3: SAPTPGGSEKLF

V: TRBV10-3
J: TRBJ2-1
CDR3: AISEYTEPTYNEQF

V: TRBV3-1
J: TRBJ2-7
CDR3: AISQDTGNFNEQY

V: TRBV12-3/TRBV12-4
J: TRBJ1-1
CDR3: ASISWGLGTEAF